Below, 19 T cell receptor beta chains from the same sample are listed, as sequenced in a study of cytomegalovirus exposure and HLA in healthy donors. The PCR had 60 Vbeta and 13 Jbeta primers. The protocol was immunoSEQ multiplex PCR, while the TCRdb copy is restricted to in-frame clones and leaves out a portion. The data contain some 95,000 clones, roughly two thirds of them singletons. The sequenced material came from PBMCs. Receptors originate from a female donor in good health and CMV-seronegative.

The chain joins TRBV23-1 to TRBJ1-1; D gene ambiguous. TRBV23-1 is marked as an open reading frame, function uncertain. V was pared by 4 bases and J by 1 base, with 16 bases between. CDR3 length equals 16 residues. The CDR3 reads CASSPRAYQANTEAFF. The CDR3 coding sequence is TGCGCCAGCAGTCCCCGAGCTTACCAGGCGAACACTGAAGCTTTCTTT.

The table lists this clone with a few counts. The identical CDR3 is also encoded by other nucleotide sequences in the sample. The V call is TRBV9, the J call TRBJ1-1; no reliable D call. Germline V lookup: CDR1 SGDLS, CDR2 YYNGEE. V lost 0 bases to trimming and J lost 0 bases, with 3 bases between them. This CDR3 has 13 amino acids. The CDR3 DNA reads as TGTGCCAGCAGCGTAGCTGTGAACACTGAAGCTTTCTTT. It codes for CASSVAVNTEAFF.

The chain carries TRBV30 and TRBJ2-1; 9 bases are shared with TRBD1. Germline V gives CDR1 GTSNPN, CDR2 SVGIG (reference sequence). The CDR3 loop spans 15 amino acids. With 0 bases clipped from V and 6 bases from J, the junction kept 6 bases outside the gene matches. DNA for the CDR3: TGTGCCTGGAGTGTACAGGGACAGGGTTTCAATGAGCAGTTCTTC. The encoded protein is CAWSVQGQGFNEQFF. Full variable domain (missing parts from reference TRBV30 and TRBJ2-1): SQTIHQWPATLVQPVGSPLSLECTVEGTSNPNLYWYRQAAGRGLQLLFYSVGIGQISSEVPQNLSASRPQDRQFILSSKKLLLSDSGFYLCAWSVQGQGFNEQFFGPGTRLTVL.

The rearrangement joins TRBV5-1 to TRBJ1-5; TRBD1 might be the D (6 bases). V was clipped by 4 bases and J by 8 bases, with 16 bases between them. CDR3 size: 14 residues. Germline lookup yields CDR1 SGHRS and CDR2 YFSETQ. CDR3 loop: CASSLGGGREPQHF. For the CDR3, the DNA is TGCGCCAGCAGCCTCGGGGGGGGGCGAGAGCCCCAGCATTTT.

The chain couples TRBV4-1 to TRBJ2-1; D uncertain. The CDR3 length is 13 residues. V was trimmed by 0 bases and J by 10 bases, leaving 10 bases between them. Per germline, CDR1 MGHRA and CDR2 YSYEKL. As DNA, the CDR3 is TGCGCCAGCAGCCAAGATAAGCCCCCCGAGCAGTTCTTC. Translated: CASSQDKPPEQFF.

This chain connects TRBV6-5 to TRBJ1-5, with a tentative D call TRBD1 (6 bases). V lost 8 bases, J lost 5 bases, and 13 bases lay in between. This CDR3 region has 13 residues. Germline lookup yields CDR1 MNHEY and CDR2 SVGAGI. This CDR3 is CASRRGLDQPQHF. For the CDR3, the DNA is TGTGCCAGCCGAAGGGGGTTGGATCAGCCCCAGCATTTT.

This rearrangement joins TRBV2 to TRBJ2-6, with D uncertain. The CDR3 has 15 residues. Per germline, CDR1 SNHLY and CDR2 FYNNEI. Between the trimmed V and J ends, which lost 8 bases and 0 bases, there was a span of 11 bases. The CDR3 reads CASGPLPSGANVLTF. The CDR3 DNA is TGTGCCAGCGGCCCCCTTCCCTCTGGGGCCAACGTCCTGACTTTC.

The chain joins TRBV11-3 to TRBJ1-4; D may be TRBD1 (5 bases). V lost 5 bases and J 5 bases, leaving 15 bases between the germline ends. Germline V CDR1 and CDR2: SGHNT, YENEEA. CDR3 length equals 15 residues. The DNA for the CDR3 is TGTGCCAGCAGCGGAAGCAGGGCTCGGAATGAAAAACTGTTTTTT. This translates into CASSGSRARNEKLFF.

The table lists this clone with a few counts. The V and J genes are TRBV11-3 and TRBJ2-1; 11 bases map to TRBD2. CDR1 and CDR2 (germline): SGHNT, YENEEA. The CDR3 sequence is 15 residues long. Trimming took 2 bases from V and 4 from J; bases not matched to a gene: 1. CDR3 region: CASSLLAGGYNEQFF. The CDR3 region has the DNA TGTGCCAGCAGCTTACTAGCGGGGGGATACAATGAGCAGTTCTTC. Using reference TRBV11-3 and TRBJ2-1 for the parts outside the CDR3, the full variable domain is EAGVVQSPRYKIIEKKQPVAFWCNPISGHNTLYWYLQNLGQGPELLIRYENEEAVDDSQLPKDRFSAERLKGVDSTLKIQPAELGDSAVYLCASSLLAGGYNEQFFGPGTRLTVL.

The genes are TRBV7-2 and TRBJ2-7; 7 positions agree with TRBD1. The CDR3 runs to 14 residues. Germline V gives CDR1 SGHTA, CDR2 FQGNSA. J gave up 6 bases and V 3 bases, and 8 bases lay outside the gene matches. The CDR3 DNA is TGTGCCAGCAGCTTCACAGGGGTTGGTCGCGAGCAGTACTTC. Translated: CASSFTGVGREQYF.

The CDR3 loop reads CASSLLGGGDYNEQFF. CDR3 sequence (DNA): TGCGCCAGCAGCTTGTTAGGCGGGGGGGATTACAATGAGCAGTTCTTC. The chain is built from TRBV5-1 and TRBJ2-1, with 9 bases aligning to TRBD2. The CDR3 is made up of 16 amino acids. The germline CDR1 and CDR2 sequences are SGHRS and YFSETQ. The V and J ends lost 1 base and 4 bases, in that order; junction bases with no gene match: 6.

The V call is TRBV19, the J call TRBJ2-5; TRBD1 matches 7 bases. The CDR3 is 16 amino acids. Germline CDR1 is LNHDA and CDR2 is SQIVND (reference sequence). The junction had 10 bases not matched to a gene; V was cut back by 4 bases and J by 2 bases. The CDR3 nucleotides are TGTGCCAGTAGTAGATTTCGGACAGGACTTCAAGAGACCCAGTACTTC. This sequence encodes CASSRFRTGLQETQYF.

V gene TRBV9 combines with J gene TRBJ2-1, with D perhaps TRBD2 (7 bases). The CDR3 is 15 amino acids. Germline CDR1 reads SGDLS; CDR2 reads YYNGEE. Between the trimmed V and J ends, which lost 4 bases and 7 bases, there was a span of 18 bases. The CDR3 sequence: CASSLGGDPGNEQFF. CDR3 DNA: TGTGCCAGCAGCCTAGGGGGGGATCCGGGGAATGAGCAGTTCTTC.

The V and J genes are TRBV5-4 and TRBJ2-5; 7 bases align to TRBD2. Germline CDR1 is SGHNT and CDR2 is YYREEE (reference sequence). V was pared by 6 bases and J by 0 bases, with 2 bases of the junction left unmatched. The CDR3 spans 13 residues. CDR3 sequence (DNA): TGTGCCAGCACTACTAGCGACCAAGAGACCCAGTACTTC. It translates to CASTTSDQETQYF.

The chain combines TRBV14 with TRBJ1-5; 8 positions agree with TRBD1. This CDR3 region has 16 residues. V lost 0 bases to trimming and J lost 11 bases; unmatched junction nucleotides: 12. Germline values: CDR1 SGHDN, CDR2 FVKESK. The CDR3 spells CASSQEGGQGRWAQHF. The CDR3, as DNA: TGTGCCAGCAGCCAAGAGGGTGGACAGGGACGATGGGCCCAGCATTTT. The complete variable domain, with remaining parts taken from reference TRBV14 and TRBJ1-5, reads EAGVTQFPSHSVIEKGQTVTLRCDPISGHDNLYWYRRVMGKEIKFLLHFVKESKQDESGMPNNRFLAERTGGTYSTLKVQPAELEDSGVYFCASSQEGGQGRWAQHFGDGTRLSIL.

The gene calls are TRBV7-9 and TRBJ1-3; no clear D gene. Germline assignment: CDR1 SEHNR and CDR2 FQNEAQ (reference sequence). V was pared by 1 base and J by 2 bases, with 12 bases between. The CDR3 length is 16 residues. CDR3 bases: TGTGCCAGCAGCTTAGTATTGGGCAACACTGGAAACACCATATATTTT. Protein product: CASSLVLGNTGNTIYF.

The chain is built from TRBV28 and TRBJ2-1, with 9 bases lining up with TRBD2. Trimming cost V 3 bases and J 8 bases; bases outside gene matches: 8. The CDR3 consists of 15 residues. Germline CDR1 and CDR2: MDHEN and SYDVKM. The CDR3 nucleotides read TGTGCCAGCAGTTTCCCAGCGGGAGGAATAGATGAGCAGTTCTTC. This sequence encodes CASSFPAGGIDEQFF.

The V call is TRBV9, the J call TRBJ1-2; 10 bases line up with TRBD1. CDR3 length: 15 amino acids. In germline, CDR1 is SGDLS, CDR2 YYNGEE. V trimming: 0 bases; J trimming: 9 bases; junction bases outside the gene matches: 8. In nucleotides, the CDR3 is TGTGCCAGCAGCGTAGGTCCCGGGACAGGGGATCGCTACACCTTC. It yields the protein CASSVGPGTGDRYTF.

A few counts support this clone. This chain joins TRBV5-5 and TRBJ1-4; 7 bases agree with TRBD1. CDR3 size: 14 residues. The germline V gene encodes CDR1 SGHKS and CDR2 YYEKEE (reference sequence). After removal of 3 bases from V and 4 bases from J, the junction contained 3 bases not matched to a gene. CDR3 loop: CASSSGQLNEKLFF. The CDR3 DNA reads as TGTGCCAGCAGCTCGGGACAGCTTAATGAAAAACTGTTTTTT. The full variable domain, its missing parts supplied by reference TRBV5-5 and TRBJ1-4, is DAGVTQSPTHLIKTRGQQVTLRCSPISGHKSVSWYQQVLGQGPQFIFQYYEKEERGRGNFPDRFSARQFPNYSSELNVNALLLGDSALYLCASSSGQLNEKLFFGSGTQLSVL.